The clone carrying this T cell receptor (beta chain) was found a few times. The entry originates in a study of post-analysis software for immune sequencing data. About the study: As for disease course, relapsing-remitting, secondary progressive and progressive-relapsing multiple sclerosis were all included.

Unique molecular identifiers were carried by the TCR beta cDNA libraries. MiXCR was run by TCRdb on the PCR reads, yielding one entry per CDR3 protein. The repertoire consists of 170,000 or so distinct CDR3 sequences, with about 30% occurring once and the leading ten covering approximately 1.5%. The specimen was blood. The origin of this receptor is a girl aged 5-17 years with multiple sclerosis.

The CDR3 DNA reads as TGTGCCAGCAGCTTGAGGGACAGAAACGAGCAGTACTTC. Its protein product is CASSLRDRNEQYF. The V and J genes are TRBV12-3 or TRBV12-4 and TRBJ2-7; 7 nucleotides agree with TRBD1. The CDR3 covers 13 residues. The V gene end was trimmed by 6 bases and the J gene end by 5 bases; junction bases not matched to a gene: 7.